This T cell receptor beta chain was observed in a study of shared clonotypes between healthy human individuals (TCRdb year 2020). The study in broad terms: A couple of women and three men aged 18 to 49 years were included in the cohort. For each donor, three plates each were used for CD4 naive and CD4 memory, two plates were used for CD8 naive, and one plate was used for CD8 memory. To estimate repertoire size and how much clonotypes are shared between individuals, the study performed deep sequencing of blood TCR repertoires from roughly five healthy adults. Libraries were prepared and TCR repertoires were sequenced by different laboratories using diverse techniques, in order to increase sequencing depth and limit assay-specific biases. Between about 0.94 and 10 billion PBMCs per donor were obtained by leukapheresis. Broader findings and caveats from the paper: Rarefaction of sorted-subset datasets indicated incomplete sequencing despite the large sequencing depth. When several donors were compared, the shared fraction of clonotypes was 5% to 6.5% for naive CD4, 3% to 4% for naive CD8, roughly 2.3% for memory CD4, and approximately 0.4% for memory CD8. Because the study included only a small number of donors, the genetic and exposure-history diversity represented was limited. Estimated clonotype richness was generally larger for naive than for memory subsets. Compared with non-shared clonotypes, the clonotypes found in all four sorted-subset donors had higher generation probabilities. Sampling was limited to blood, and TCR repertoires in tissue likely differ from TCR repertoires in blood. Based on pairwise subsampling, the degree of clonotype sharing among donors was expected to be affected by sequencing depth.

Counted from cysteine to phenylalanine, this CDR3 has 13 amino acids. The read is trimmed to its CDR3 DNA, 39 bases read in frame from base 1. The CDR1 and CDR2 encoded by the germline V gene (reference sequence) are SEHNR and FQNEAQ. V gives up 5 bases and J gives up 3 bases, and the segment between their germline ends measures 10 bases. Using the deep immunoSEQ assay, multiplex PCR amplified TCR CDR3 regions from genomic DNA. Extracted genomic DNA from each cell subset was spread evenly across all wells of several immunoSEQ 96-well plates, with each plate serving as a replicate. Each replicate PCR for sorted subsets received approximately 220 ng genomic DNA, equal to some 32,000 T cell genomes. Purified libraries were measured with a Qubit 3.0 fluorometer, size-checked on a Bioanalyzer 2100, and measured again with the KAPA Library Quantification kit. Every immunoSEQ 96-well plate was sequenced on a dedicated single-read 150-cycle Illumina NextSeq 550 flow cell. The paper's processing steps were these. Because only junctional sequences without quality scores were contained in the immunoSEQ output, filtering matching that applied to full-length reads could not be performed. To assign V/J genes and CDR3, sequences were annotated against IMGT germline references using PyIR, a Python wrapper for IgBLAST v1.9. Any read was removed if the V/J assignment was weak (E-value above 1e-6), the CDR3 was missing, or the read contained stop codons, out-of-frame junctions, or ambiguous translated residues. V3J clonotypes were defined by identical inferred V gene, J gene, and CDR3 amino acid sequence. Percentage overlap between repertoires was computed as shared unique clonotypes divided by the size of the smaller repertoire. RTK rarefaction, the Chao1 estimator, and Recon v2.1 estimates of unobserved clonotypes were used to assess repertoire richness. Generation probabilities for all TCRbeta clonotypes obtained by the gDNA method from a handful of donors were computed using OLGA. TCRdb stores this immuneACCESS table with in-frame sequences only. Part of the clones is absent; in the studies checked, under half of the shortfall reflects unresolved V genes, and no reason is known for the rest. V and J calls and clone size are those listed in that table; D and trimming were worked out from the DNA. This sample holds around 610,000 clones; 95% to 97% were observed only once. The top ten clones comprise about 0.12% of the sample.

As regards this clone: The clone's antigen remains unknown. No qualities accompany the bases; no much larger clone lies one base away. Other DNA sequences within the sample encode an identical CDR3.

CD8 naive samples were obtained by positive selection for CCR7 among CD45RO-negative cells, yielding a CD45RA+CCR7+ population from which TemRA cells were excluded. The donors were healthy, HIV-negative adults with no recently reported acute infections or vaccinations. Every donor was a Caucasian adult living in Nashville, Tennessee, USA. After blood collection by leukapheresis, PBMCs were isolated using Ficoll-Histopaque density gradient centrifugation and then cryopreserved in the vapor phase of liquid nitrogen. Purity and quantity of every magnetically sorted T cell population were checked by analytical flow cytometry. Each sorted fraction had its genomic DNA isolated and then quantified by UV absorbance on a Nanodrop 2000c.

The sample consisted of naive CD8+ T cells sorted from blood. The cell subset or site label corresponds to: CD45RA+CCR7+. In this chain, TRBV7-9 is recombined with TRBJ1-1; possibly the D gene is TRBD1, per 5 matching bases. This TCR came from a woman in her twenties or thirties in good health. This receptor carries the CDR3 CASSATGYTEAFF. Here is the DNA: TGTGCCAGCAGCGCTACAGGATACACTGAAGCTTTCTTT. Reference TRBV7-9 and TRBJ1-1 proteins supply the regions before and after the CDR3; the full variable domain is: DTGVSQNPRHKITKRGQNVTFRCDPISEHNRLYWYRQTLGQGPEFLTYFQNEAQLEKSRLLSDRFSAERPKGSFSTLEIQRTEQGDSAMYLCASSATGYTEAFFGQGTRLTVV.